This T cell receptor (beta chain) is drawn from a study of technical replicates of blood from four donors. Profiled with immunoSEQ multiplex PCR; TCRdb holds only in-frame clones, not every one. The sample carries 55,000 to 75,000 clones, 91% recorded once. This CDR3 contains 15 residues. In germline, CDR1 is MGHRA, CDR2 YSYEKL. The V end was cut by 4 bases, the J end by 2 bases, with 14 bases between. This clonotype was obtained from a human donor in good health. Some clones in this sample may be carry-over from other donors' samples. The sequenced sample was PBMCs. The chain recombines TRBV4-1 with TRBJ1-1, with no clear D. The DNA for the CDR3 is TGCGCCAGCAGCCCTACTTTTGGGCCAAACACTGAAGCTTTCTTT. Its translation: CASSPTFGPNTEAFF.